The 9 T cell receptor beta chains presented below share a single source sample, sequenced in a study of T cells after yellow fever vaccination. TCRdb fed the 5' RACE reads into MiXCR, producing one record per CDR3 protein. The sample yields roughly 330,000 distinct CDR3 sequences, about 6.9% seen once. The material was PBMCs, obtained approximately 40 days after the first yellow fever vaccination. The receptors come from a man aged 18 to 35 who received the YFV17D yellow fever vaccine.

The chain uses TRBV4-2 and TRBJ2-4, with TRBD1 matching over 9 bases. J lost 6 bases, V lost 0 bases, and 6 bases had no gene match. Germline assignment: CDR1 LGHNA and CDR2 YNFKEQ. CDR3 length: 16 amino acids. The CDR3 DNA is TGTGCCAGCAGCCAAGATACAGGGGGCTCGGGAAACATTCAGTACTTC. Encoded protein: CASSQDTGGSGNIQYF.

V is TRBV7-2 and J is TRBJ2-5; D is uncertain. Germline assignment: CDR1 SGHTA and CDR2 FQGNSA. The germline V and J ends were trimmed by 1 base and 6 bases, with 18 bases remaining between them. This CDR3 contains 16 residues. CDR3 coding DNA: TGTGCCAGCAGCTTAGGAGCAAGCGCGGCTGGGAAGACCCAGTACTTC. Translating gives CASSLGASAAGKTQYF.

This clonotype was counted ten times or more. The rearrangement joins TRBV10-3 to TRBJ2-7; D is undetermined. Per the germline V gene, CDR1 is ENHRY and CDR2 is SYGVKD. This CDR3 comprises 11 residues. V gave up 8 bases and J gave up 7 bases, with 12 bases separating them. The CDR3 loop is CAILAGDEQYF. CDR3 nucleotide sequence: TGTGCCATCCTCGCAGGAGATGAGCAGTACTTC.

This clonotype was observed many times. The rearrangement uses TRBV5-4 and TRBJ1-4, with 8 bases that match TRBD1. Germline assignment: CDR1 SGHNT and CDR2 YYREEE (reference sequence). The CDR3 extends over 15 amino acids. V shed 4 bases, J shed 6 bases, and the junction held 8 bases outside the gene matches. CDR3 sequence (DNA): TGTGCCAGCAGCCTACTCAGGGGGCGCGATGAAAAACTGTTTTTT. It encodes CASSLLRGRDEKLFF.

V is TRBV29-1 and J is TRBJ2-2; TRBD2 agrees at 9 bases. In germline, CDR1 is SQVTM, CDR2 ANQGSEA. V lost 3 bases and J lost 8; bases outside the gene matches: 10. The CDR3 length is 15 residues. The CDR3 DNA follows: TGCAGCGTTGAGCGGGGGGGGCCTCGAGATGGGGAGCTGTTTTTT. This gives the protein CSVERGGPRDGELFF.

This clonotype has only a few counts. The J gene is TRBJ1-1, the V gene TRBV4-1; D may be TRBD1 (5 bases). In germline, CDR1 is MGHRA, CDR2 YSYEKL. The CDR3 spans 13 residues. Trimming pared 7 bases from V and 1 base from J, leaving 10 bases between. CDR3 in DNA: TGCGCCAGCAACGTCCAGGGGAACACTGAAGCTTTCTTT. This encodes CASNVQGNTEAFF.

This clonotype was recorded many times. The J gene is TRBJ2-7, the V gene TRBV2; 7 positions agree with TRBD1. J lost 5 bases, V lost 6 bases, and 10 bases had no gene match. The germline V gene encodes CDR1 SNHLY and CDR2 FYNNEI. This CDR3 has 14 residues. CDR3 region: CASSLQGSFDEQYV. DNA of the CDR3: TGTGCCAGCAGCTTACAGGGGAGCTTCGACGAGCAGTACGTC.

The rearrangement uses TRBV6-1 and TRBJ1-1, with D tentatively TRBD1 (5 bases). The V end was cut by 7 bases, the J end by 1 base, with 10 bases between. The CDR3 sequence is 13 residues long. Germline CDR1 and CDR2: MNHNS and SASEGT. The CDR3 reads CASTRDGNTEAFF. The CDR3 nucleotides are TGTGCCAGCACCCGGGACGGGAACACTGAAGCTTTCTTT.

This clonotype came up a few times. The chain employs TRBV20-1 and TRBJ2-3; D remains unclear. The CDR3 contains 12 residues. Germline V gene sequence: CDR1 DFQATT, CDR2 SNEGSKA (reference sequence). V shed 3 bases and J shed 2 bases, with 6 bases lying between them. CDR3 sequence (DNA): TGCAGTGCTAGTGAGCCCACAGATACGCAGTATTTT. Translating gives CSASEPTDTQYF.